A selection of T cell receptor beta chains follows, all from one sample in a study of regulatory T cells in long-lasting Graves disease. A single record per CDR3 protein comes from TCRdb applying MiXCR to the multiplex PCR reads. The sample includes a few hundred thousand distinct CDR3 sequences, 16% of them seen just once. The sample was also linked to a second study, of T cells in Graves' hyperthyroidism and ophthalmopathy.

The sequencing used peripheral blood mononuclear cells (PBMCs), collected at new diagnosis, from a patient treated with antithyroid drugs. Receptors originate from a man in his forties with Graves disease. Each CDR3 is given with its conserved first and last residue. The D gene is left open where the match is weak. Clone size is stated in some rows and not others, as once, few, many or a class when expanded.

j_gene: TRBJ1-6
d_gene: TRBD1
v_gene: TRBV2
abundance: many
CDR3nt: TGTGCCAGGCGCCGTACAGGGGGAAATTCACCCCTCCACTTT
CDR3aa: CARRRTGGNSPLHF

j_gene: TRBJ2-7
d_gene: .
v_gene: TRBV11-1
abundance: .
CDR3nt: TGTGCCAGCAGCTTAGTGGGACGTGACGAGCAGTACTTC
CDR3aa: CASSLVGRDEQYF

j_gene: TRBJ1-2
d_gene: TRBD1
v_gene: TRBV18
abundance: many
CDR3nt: TGTGCCAGCTCACCGTCAGGGGGAAACTATGGCTACACCTTC
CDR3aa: CASSPSGGNYGYTF

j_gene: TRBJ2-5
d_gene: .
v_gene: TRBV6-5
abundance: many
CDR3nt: TGTGCCAGCAGTTACCAAATGGGGCGCGGAGAGACCCAGTACTTC
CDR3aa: CASSYQMGRGETQYF

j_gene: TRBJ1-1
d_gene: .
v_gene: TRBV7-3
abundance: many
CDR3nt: TGTGCCAGCAGCGTACAGGGTCGGGGCACTGAAGCTTTCTTT
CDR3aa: CASSVQGRGTEAFF

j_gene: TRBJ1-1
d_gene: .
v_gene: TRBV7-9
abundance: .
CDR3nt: TGTGGGGCCTATTATGGGCAGGGTGAAGCTTTCTTT
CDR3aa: CGAYYGQGEAFF

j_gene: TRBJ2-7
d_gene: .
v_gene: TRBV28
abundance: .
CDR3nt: TGTGCCAGCAGTACGGACAGCTCCTACGAGCAGTACTTC
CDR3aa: CASSTDSSYEQYF

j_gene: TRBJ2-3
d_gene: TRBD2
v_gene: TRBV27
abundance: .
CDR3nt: TGTGCCAGCAGTACTAGACTAGCGGGGGGGGACACAGATACGCAGTATTTT
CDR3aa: CASSTRLAGGDTDTQYF

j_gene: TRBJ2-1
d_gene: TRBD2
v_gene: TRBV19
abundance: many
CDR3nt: TGTGCCAGTAGTGAACTAGCGGGGGTCCGCCGTGAGCAGTTCTTC
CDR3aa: CASSELAGVRREQFF

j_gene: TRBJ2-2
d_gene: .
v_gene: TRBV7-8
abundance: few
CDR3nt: TGTGCCAGCAGCTTATCAGGCGCCGGGACCGGATACACCGGGGAGCTGTTTTTT
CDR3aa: CASSLSGAGTGYTGELFF

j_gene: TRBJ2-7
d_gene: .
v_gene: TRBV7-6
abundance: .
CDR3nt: TGTGCCCAAACCCTGGGTCGCCTCTACGAGCAGTACTTC
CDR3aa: CAQTLGRLYEQYF

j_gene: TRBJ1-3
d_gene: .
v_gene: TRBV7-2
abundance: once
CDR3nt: TGTGCCAGCAGCTTAGTGGCAGGGGAGTGGAACACCATATATTTT
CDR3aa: CASSLVAGEWNTIYF

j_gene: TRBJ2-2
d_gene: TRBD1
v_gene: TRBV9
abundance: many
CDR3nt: TGTGCCAGCAGCGTCTCAGGGGGTGGCTCCGGGGAGCTGTTTTTT
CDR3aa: CASSVSGGGSGELFF

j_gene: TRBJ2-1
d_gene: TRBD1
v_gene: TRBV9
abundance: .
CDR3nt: TGTGCCAGCAGCGCGGACAGGGGGGGCAATGAGCAGTTCTTC
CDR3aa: CASSADRGGNEQFF

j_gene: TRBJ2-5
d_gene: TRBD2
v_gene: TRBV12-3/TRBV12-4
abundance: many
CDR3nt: TGTGCCAGCAGGGACGAGCGAAGCGGGGGGGAGACCCAGTACTTC
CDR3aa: CASRDERSGGETQYF

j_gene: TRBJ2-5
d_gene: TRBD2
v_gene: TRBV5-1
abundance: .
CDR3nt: TGCGCCAGCAGCCGGACCGGACTAGCGCAAGAGACCCAGTACTTC
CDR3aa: CASSRTGLAQETQYF

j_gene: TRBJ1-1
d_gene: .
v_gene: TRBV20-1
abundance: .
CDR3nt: TGCAGTGCTAATAGCCTAACAAGGAACACTGAAGCTTTCTTT
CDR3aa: CSANSLTRNTEAFF

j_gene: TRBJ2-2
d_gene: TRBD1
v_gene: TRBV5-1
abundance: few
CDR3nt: TGCGCCAGCAGCTCCGGGACAGGGTATTTTGACACCGGGGAGCTGTTTTTT
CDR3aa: CASSSGTGYFDTGELFF

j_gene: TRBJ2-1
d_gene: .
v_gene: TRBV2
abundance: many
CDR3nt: TGTGCCAGCCGGCGGGGAGGGGGTTTAGGAAGGAATGAGCAGTTCTTC
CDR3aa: CASRRGGGLGRNEQFF

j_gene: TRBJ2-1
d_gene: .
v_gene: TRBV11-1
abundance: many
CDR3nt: TGTGCCAGCAGCTTAAGAGGTTATCGCAGAAATGAGCAGTTCTTC
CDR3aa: CASSLRGYRRNEQFF

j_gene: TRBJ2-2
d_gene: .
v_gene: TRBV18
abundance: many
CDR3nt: TGTGCCAGCTCACCACCGTCCGTCGCCGGGGAGCTGTTTTTT
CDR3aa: CASSPPSVAGELFF

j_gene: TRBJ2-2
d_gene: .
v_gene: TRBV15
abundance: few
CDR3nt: TGTGCCACCAGCAGAGATCAGGCACTACGGAGGGAGCTGTTTTTT
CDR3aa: CATSRDQALRRELFF

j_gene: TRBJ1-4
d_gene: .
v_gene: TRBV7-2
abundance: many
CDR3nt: TGTGCCAGCAGCAGGGGCCCTTATAATGAAAAACTGTTTTTT
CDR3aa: CASSRGPYNEKLFF

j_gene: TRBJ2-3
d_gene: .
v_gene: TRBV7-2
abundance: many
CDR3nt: TGTGCCAGCAGCTCCGAGGGCGGACCAGATACGCAGTATTTT
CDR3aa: CASSSEGGPDTQYF

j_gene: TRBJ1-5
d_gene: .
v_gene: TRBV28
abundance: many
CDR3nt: TGTGCCAGCACCTTCGAAGACAGACTGCATCAGCCCCAGCATTTT
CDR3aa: CASTFEDRLHQPQHF

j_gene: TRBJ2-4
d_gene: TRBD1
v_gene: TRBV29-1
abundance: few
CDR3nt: TGCAGCGTAAAGGGGGACAGGGGTATTGACATTCAGTACTTC
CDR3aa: CSVKGDRGIDIQYF

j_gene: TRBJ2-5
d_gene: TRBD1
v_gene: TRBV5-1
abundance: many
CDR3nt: TGCGCCAGCAGGGGGGACAGGGATGGAGAGACCCAGTACTTC
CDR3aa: CASRGDRDGETQYF

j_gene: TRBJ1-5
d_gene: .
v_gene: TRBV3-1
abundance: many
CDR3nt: TGTGCCAGCAGCCAAGGGGATCAGCCCCAGCATTTT
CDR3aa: CASSQGDQPQHF

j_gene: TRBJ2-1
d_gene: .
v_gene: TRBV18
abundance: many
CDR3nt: TGTGCCAGCTCACCACCTAGCAGCAATGAGCAGTTCTTC
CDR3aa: CASSPPSSNEQFF

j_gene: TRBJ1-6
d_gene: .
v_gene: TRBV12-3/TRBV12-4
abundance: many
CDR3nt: TGTGCCAGCAGTTTAAAGCAGACACGCTATAATTCACCCCTCCACTTT
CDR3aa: CASSLKQTRYNSPLHF

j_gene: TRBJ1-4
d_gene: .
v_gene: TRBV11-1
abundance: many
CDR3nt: TGTGCCAGCAGTCAGGACGGCGCTAATGAAAAACTGTTTTTT
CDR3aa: CASSQDGANEKLFF

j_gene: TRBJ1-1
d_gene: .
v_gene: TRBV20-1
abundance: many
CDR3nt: TGCAGTGCTAGTAAGGGGATTGCTTTCTTT
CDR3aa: CSASKGIAFF

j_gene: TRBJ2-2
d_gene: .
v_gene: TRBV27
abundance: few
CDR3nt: TGTGCCAGCAGTTTATTTTTAGTACAGGGCTCCACCGGGGAGCTGTTTTTT
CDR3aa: CASSLFLVQGSTGELFF

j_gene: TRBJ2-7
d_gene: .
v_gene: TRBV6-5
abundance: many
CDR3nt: TGTGCCAGCAGTTACTCAGTGGGCAGCGAGCAGTACTTC
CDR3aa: CASSYSVGSEQYF

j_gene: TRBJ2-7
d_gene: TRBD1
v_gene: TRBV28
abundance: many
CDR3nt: TGTGCCAGCAGGGCCCGACAGGGGCTCGGTGAGCAGTACTTC
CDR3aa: CASRARQGLGEQYF

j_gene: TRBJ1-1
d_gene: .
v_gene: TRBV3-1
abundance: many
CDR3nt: TGTGCCAGCAGCCAAGTCCCGGGGAGCACTGAAGCTTTCTTT
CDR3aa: CASSQVPGSTEAFF

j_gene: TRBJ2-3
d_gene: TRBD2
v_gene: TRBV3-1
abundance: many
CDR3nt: TGTGCCAGCAGCCAATTGGTGTTTAAGAGCGGGGGGGACACAGATACGCAGTATTTT
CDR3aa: CASSQLVFKSGGDTDTQYF

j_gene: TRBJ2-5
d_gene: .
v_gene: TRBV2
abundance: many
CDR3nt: TGTGCCAGCAGCGAGCTGGACTACGAGGGACAAGAGACCCAGTACTTC
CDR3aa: CASSELDYEGQETQYF

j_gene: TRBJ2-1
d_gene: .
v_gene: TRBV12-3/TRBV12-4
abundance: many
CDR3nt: TGTGCCAGCACCCCCGGAATCCGGAGCTCCTACAATGAGCAGTTCTTC
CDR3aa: CASTPGIRSSYNEQFF

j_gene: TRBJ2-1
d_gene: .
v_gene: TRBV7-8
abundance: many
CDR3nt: TGTGCCAGCAGCTTAGGCCTCACAAATGAGCAGTTCTTC
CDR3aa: CASSLGLTNEQFF

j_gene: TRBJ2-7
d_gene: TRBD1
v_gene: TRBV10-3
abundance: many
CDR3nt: TGTGCCATCAGTGAGTCTTGGGACAGCTCCTACGAGCAGTACTTC
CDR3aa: CAISESWDSSYEQYF

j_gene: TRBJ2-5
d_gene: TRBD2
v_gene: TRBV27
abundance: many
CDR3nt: TGTGCCAGCAGTTTGTTCGCTAGCGGGGTCGAGACCCAGTACTTC
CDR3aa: CASSLFASGVETQYF